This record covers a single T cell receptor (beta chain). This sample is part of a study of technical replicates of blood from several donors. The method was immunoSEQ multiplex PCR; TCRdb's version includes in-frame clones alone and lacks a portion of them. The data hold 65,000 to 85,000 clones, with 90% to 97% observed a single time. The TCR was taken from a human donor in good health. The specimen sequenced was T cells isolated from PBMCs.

CDR3 region: CVCRNSYNEQFF. DNA of the CDR3: TGTGTGTGCAGGAACTCCTACAATGAGCAGTTCTTC. The gene calls are TRBV6-6 and TRBJ2-1, with D hard to call. Germline values: CDR1 MNHNY, CDR2 SVGAGI (reference sequence). The CDR3 extends over 12 amino acids.